This T cell receptor beta chain was found in a study of blood T cell repertoires in COVID-19. Looking at the study overall: Spain, Italy and the United States supplied samples that represented acute and convalescent COVID-19.

Libraries were prepared by immunoSEQ multiplex PCR; TCRdb keeps only in-frame clonotypes and omits some of them. The repertoire includes about 230,000 clones, about 90% of them detected once, and around 2.9% sits in the top ten. Trimming took off 0 bases at V and 4 bases at J, with 7 bases between the two ends. Per the germline V gene, CDR1 is SGHRS and CDR2 is YFSETQ. CDR3 length: 13 residues. The source of this sequence is a woman aged 55-69 years with acute or convalescent COVID-19. The sequenced sample consisted of peripheral blood. The rearrangement links TRBV5-1 to TRBJ1-2; D is uncertain. CDR3 coding DNA: TGCGCCAGCAGCTTGGACACGGGCTATGGCTACACCTTC. This gives the protein CASSLDTGYGYTF.